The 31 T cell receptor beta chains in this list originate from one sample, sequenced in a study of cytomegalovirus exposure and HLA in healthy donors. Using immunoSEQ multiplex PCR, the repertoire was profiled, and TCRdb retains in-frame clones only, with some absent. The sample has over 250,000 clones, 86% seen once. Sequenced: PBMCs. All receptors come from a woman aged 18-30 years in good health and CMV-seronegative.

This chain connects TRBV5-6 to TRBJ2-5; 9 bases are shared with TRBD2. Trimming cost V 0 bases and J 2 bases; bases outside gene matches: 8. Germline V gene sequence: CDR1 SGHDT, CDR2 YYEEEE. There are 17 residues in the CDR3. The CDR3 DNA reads TGTGCCAGCAGCTTGGGCCTAGCGGGAAGGCCACAAGAGACCCAGTACTTC. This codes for CASSLGLAGRPQETQYF.

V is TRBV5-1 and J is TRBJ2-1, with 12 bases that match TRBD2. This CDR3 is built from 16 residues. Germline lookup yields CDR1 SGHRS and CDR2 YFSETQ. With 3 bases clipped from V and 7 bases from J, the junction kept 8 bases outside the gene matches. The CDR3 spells CASSSHLAGGPNEQFF. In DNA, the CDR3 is TGCGCCAGCAGCTCCCATCTAGCGGGAGGGCCAAATGAGCAGTTCTTC. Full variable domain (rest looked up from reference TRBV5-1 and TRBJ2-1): KAGVTQTPRYLIKTRGQQVTLSCSPISGHRSVSWYQQTPGQGLQFLFEYFSETQRNKGNFPGRFSGRQFSNSRSEMNVSTLELGDSALYLCASSSHLAGGPNEQFFGPGTRLTVL.

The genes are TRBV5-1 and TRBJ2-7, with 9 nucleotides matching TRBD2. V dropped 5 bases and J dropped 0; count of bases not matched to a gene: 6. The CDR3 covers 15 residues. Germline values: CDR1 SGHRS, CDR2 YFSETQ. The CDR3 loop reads CASRTLAGSSYEQYF. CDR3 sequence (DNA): TGCGCCAGCAGGACCCTAGCGGGGAGCTCCTACGAGCAGTACTTC. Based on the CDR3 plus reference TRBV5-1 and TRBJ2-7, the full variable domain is KAGVTQTPRYLIKTRGQQVTLSCSPISGHRSVSWYQQTPGQGLQFLFEYFSETQRNKGNFPGRFSGRQFSNSRSEMNVSTLELGDSALYLCASRTLAGSSYEQYFGPGTRLTVT.

In DNA, the CDR3 is TGTGCCAGCAGCTTGGTAAACAATGAGCAGTTCTTC. Its translation is CASSLVNNEQFF. The chain has TRBV5-6 and TRBJ2-1, with D unclear. Germline CDR1 is SGHDT and CDR2 is YYEEEE. The length of the CDR3 is 12 residues. Trimming removed 0 bases from V and 5 bases from J, with 3 bases in between.

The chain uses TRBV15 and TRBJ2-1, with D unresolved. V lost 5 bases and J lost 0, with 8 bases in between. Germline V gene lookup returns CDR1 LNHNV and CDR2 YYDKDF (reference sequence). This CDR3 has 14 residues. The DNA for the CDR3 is TGTGCCACCAGCGCCGAAGCCTCCTACAATGAGCAGTTCTTC. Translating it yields CATSAEASYNEQFF.

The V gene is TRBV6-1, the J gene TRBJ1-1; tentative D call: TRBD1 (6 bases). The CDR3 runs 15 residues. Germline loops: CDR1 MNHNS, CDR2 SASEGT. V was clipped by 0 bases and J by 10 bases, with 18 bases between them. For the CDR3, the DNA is TGTGCCAGCAGTGAAGCCTTAACGCGGGGGGCTGGAGCTTTCTTT. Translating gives CASSEALTRGAGAFF.

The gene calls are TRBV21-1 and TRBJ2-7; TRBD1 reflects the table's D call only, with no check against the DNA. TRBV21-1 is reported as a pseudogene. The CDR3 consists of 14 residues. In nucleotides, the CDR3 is TGTGCCAGCAGCAAAGCGACACAGGGCTACGAGCAGTACTTC. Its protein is CASSKATQGYEQYF.

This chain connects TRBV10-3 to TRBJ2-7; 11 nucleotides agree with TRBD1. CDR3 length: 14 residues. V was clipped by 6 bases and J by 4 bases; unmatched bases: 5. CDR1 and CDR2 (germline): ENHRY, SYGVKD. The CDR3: CAIRTRDRGYEQYF. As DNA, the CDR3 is TGTGCCATCAGGACCCGGGACAGGGGGTACGAGCAGTACTTC.

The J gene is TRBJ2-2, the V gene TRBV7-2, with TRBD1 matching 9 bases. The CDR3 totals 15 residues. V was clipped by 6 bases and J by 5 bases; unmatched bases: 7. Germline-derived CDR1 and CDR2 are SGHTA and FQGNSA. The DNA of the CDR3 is TGTGCCAGCAGTCCTGGGACAGGGCGAACCGGGGAGCTGTTTTTT. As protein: CASSPGTGRTGELFF.

CDR3 in DNA: TGTGCCAGCAGCTTGACGGGGGAGAACAGGGGCGGGGCTGATACGCAGTATTTT. Protein sequence: CASSLTGENRGGADTQYF. The V and J genes are TRBV9 and TRBJ2-3; tentative D call: TRBD1 (7 bases). Germline V lookup: CDR1 SGDLS, CDR2 YYNGEE. This CDR3 is built from 18 residues. Trimming took off 4 bases at V and 6 bases at J, with 27 bases between the two ends.

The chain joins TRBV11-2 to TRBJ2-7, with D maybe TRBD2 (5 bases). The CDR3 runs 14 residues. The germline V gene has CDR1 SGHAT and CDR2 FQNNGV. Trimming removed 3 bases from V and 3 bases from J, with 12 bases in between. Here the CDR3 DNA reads TGTGCCAGCAGCTTGTTCAGCGGAATCTACGAGCAGTACTTC. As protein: CASSLFSGIYEQYF.

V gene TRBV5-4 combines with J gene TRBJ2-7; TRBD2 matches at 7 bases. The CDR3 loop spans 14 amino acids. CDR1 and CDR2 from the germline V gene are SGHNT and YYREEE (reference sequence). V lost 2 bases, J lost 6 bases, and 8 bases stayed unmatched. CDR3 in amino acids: CASSLAGTRREQYF. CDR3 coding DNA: TGTGCCAGCAGCTTAGCGGGAACCAGGCGCGAGCAGTACTTC.

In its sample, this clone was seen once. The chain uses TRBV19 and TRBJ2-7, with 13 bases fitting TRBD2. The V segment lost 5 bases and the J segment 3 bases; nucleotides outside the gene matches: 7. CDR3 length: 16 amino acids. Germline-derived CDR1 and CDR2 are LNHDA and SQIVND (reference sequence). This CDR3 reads CASSPTGTSGIYEQYF. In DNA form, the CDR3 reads TGTGCCAGTAGTCCTACCGGGACTAGCGGGATCTACGAGCAGTACTTC.

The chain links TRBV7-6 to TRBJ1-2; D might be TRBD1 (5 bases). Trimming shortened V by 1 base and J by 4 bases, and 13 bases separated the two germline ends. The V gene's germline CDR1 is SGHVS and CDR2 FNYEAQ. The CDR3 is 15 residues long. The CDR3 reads CASSLGSRGPYGYTF. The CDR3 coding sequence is TGTGCCAGCAGCTTAGGGTCGCGGGGACCCTATGGCTACACCTTC.

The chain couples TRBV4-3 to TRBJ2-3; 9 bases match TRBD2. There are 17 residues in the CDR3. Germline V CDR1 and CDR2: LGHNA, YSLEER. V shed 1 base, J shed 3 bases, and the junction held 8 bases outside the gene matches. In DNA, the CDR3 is TGCGCCAGCAGCCAAGCGGTAGCGGGGGATTTGACAGATACGCAGTATTTT. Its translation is CASSQAVAGDLTDTQYF.

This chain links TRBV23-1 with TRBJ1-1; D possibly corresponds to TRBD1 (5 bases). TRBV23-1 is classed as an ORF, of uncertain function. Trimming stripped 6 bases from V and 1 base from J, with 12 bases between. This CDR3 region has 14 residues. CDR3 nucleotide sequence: TGCGCCAGCAGGAACGGGGGAGAGAACACTGAAGCTTTCTTT. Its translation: CASRNGGENTEAFF.

The CDR3, as DNA: TGCAGCGTTGAGCGGGTCACTTACAATGAGCAGTTCTTC. This translates into CSVERVTYNEQFF. The rearrangement joins TRBV29-1 to TRBJ2-1; maybe TRBD2 (5 bases). The V end was cut by 3 bases, the J end by 4 bases, with 10 bases between. There are 13 residues in the CDR3. Germline values: CDR1 SQVTM, CDR2 ANQGSEA.

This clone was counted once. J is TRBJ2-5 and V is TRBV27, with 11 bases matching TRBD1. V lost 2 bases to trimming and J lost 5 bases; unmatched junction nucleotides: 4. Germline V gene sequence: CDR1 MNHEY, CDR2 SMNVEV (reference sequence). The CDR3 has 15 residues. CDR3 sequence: CASSLGTGGRETQYF. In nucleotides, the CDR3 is TGTGCCAGCAGTTTAGGGACAGGGGGTAGGGAGACCCAGTACTTC.

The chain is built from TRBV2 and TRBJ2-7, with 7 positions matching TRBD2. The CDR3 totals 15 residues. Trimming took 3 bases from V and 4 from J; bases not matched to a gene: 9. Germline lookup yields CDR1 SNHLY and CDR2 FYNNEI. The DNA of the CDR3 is TGTGCCAGCAGTGAGATGCGCGGGAGTTGGTACGAGCAGTACTTC. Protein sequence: CASSEMRGSWYEQYF.

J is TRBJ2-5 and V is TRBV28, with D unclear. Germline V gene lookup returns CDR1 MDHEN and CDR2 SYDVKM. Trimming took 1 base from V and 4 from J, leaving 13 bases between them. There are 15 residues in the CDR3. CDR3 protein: CASSLLGDLRETQYF. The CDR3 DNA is TGTGCCAGCAGTTTATTGGGCGATCTTCGAGAGACCCAGTACTTC.

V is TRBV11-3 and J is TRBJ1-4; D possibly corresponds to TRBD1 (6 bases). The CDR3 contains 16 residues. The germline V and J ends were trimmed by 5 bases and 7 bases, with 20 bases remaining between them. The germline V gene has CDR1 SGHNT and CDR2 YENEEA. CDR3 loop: CASSPEWGGGGEKLFF. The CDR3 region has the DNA TGTGCCAGCAGCCCAGAATGGGGGGGCGGAGGTGAAAAACTGTTTTTT. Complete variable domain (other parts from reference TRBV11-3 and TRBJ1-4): EAGVVQSPRYKIIEKKQPVAFWCNPISGHNTLYWYLQNLGQGPELLIRYENEEAVDDSQLPKDRFSAERLKGVDSTLKIQPAELGDSAVYLCASSPEWGGGGEKLFFGSGTQLSVL.

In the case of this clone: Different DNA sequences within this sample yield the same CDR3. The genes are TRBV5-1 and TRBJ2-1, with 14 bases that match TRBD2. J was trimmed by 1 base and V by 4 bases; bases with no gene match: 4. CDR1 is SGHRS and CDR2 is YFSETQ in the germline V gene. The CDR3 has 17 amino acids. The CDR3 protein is CASSGGTSGSSYNEQFF. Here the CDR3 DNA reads TGCGCCAGCAGCGGAGGGACTAGCGGGAGTTCCTACAATGAGCAGTTCTTC.

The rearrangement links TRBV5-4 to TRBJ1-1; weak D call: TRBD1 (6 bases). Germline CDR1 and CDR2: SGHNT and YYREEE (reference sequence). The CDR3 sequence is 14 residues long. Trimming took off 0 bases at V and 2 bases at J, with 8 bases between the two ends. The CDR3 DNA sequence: TGTGCCAGCAGCTTGGGAGGGGGTAACACTGAAGCTTTCTTT. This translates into CASSLGGGNTEAFF.

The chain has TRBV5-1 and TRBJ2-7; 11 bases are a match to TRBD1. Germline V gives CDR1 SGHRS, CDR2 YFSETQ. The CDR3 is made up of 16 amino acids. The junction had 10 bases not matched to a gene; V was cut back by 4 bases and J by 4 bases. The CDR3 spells CASSLLMGQGGYEQYF. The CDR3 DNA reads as TGCGCCAGCAGCCTTCTTATGGGACAGGGGGGTTACGAGCAGTACTTC.

The CDR3 nucleotides are TGCGCCAGCAGCTTGGGACACTACCAAGAGACCCAGTACTTC. This sequence encodes CASSLGHYQETQYF. J is TRBJ2-5 and V is TRBV5-1; no reliable D call. This CDR3 region has 14 residues. Germline V lookup: CDR1 SGHRS, CDR2 YFSETQ. V was trimmed by 0 bases and J by 0 bases, leaving 6 bases between them.

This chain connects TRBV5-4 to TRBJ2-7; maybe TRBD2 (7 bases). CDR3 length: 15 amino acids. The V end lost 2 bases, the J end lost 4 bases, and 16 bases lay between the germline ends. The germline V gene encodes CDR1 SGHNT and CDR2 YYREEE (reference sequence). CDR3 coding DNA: TGTGCCAGCAGCTTCTGGGGGGGGCCCACTTACGAGCAGTACTTC. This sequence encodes CASSFWGGPTYEQYF.

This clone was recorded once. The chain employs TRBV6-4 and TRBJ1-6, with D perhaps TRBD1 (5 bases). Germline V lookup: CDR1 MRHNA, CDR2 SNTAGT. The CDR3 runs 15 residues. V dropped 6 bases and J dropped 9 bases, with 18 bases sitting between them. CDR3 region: CASRKTVSQGSPLHF. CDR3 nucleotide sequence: TGTGCCAGCAGGAAGACAGTAAGCCAGGGTTCACCCCTCCACTTT.

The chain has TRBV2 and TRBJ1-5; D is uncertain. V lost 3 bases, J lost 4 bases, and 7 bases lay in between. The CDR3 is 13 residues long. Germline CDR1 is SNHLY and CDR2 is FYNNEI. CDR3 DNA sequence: TGTGCCAGCAGTGAGGACTGGAATCAGCCCCAGCATTTT. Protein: CASSEDWNQPQHF. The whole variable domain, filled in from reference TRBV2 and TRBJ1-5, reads EPEVTQTPSHQVTQMGQEVILRCVPISNHLYFYWYRQILGQKVEFLVSFYNNEISEKSEIFDDQFSVERPDGSNFTLKIRSTKLEDSAMYFCASSEDWNQPQHFGDGTRLSIL.

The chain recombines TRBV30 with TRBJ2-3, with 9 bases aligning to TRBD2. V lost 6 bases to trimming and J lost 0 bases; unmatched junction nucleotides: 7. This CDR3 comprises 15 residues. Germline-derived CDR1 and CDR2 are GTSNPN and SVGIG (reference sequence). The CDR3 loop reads CACTPLAGSTDTQYF. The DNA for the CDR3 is TGTGCCTGCACCCCGCTAGCGGGGAGCACAGATACGCAGTATTTT.

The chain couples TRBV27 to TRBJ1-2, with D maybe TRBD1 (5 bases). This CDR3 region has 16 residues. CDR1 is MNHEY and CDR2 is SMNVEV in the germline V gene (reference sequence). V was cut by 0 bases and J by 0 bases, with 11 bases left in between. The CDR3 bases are TGTGCCAGCAGTTTATCCGGACATGGGACTAACTATGGCTACACCTTC. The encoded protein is CASSLSGHGTNYGYTF.

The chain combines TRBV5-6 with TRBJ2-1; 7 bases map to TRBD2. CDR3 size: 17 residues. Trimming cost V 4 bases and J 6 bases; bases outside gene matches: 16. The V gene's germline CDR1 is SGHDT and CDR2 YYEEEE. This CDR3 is CASSLHGEAGQFNEQFF. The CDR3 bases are TGTGCCAGCAGCCTCCATGGTGAAGCGGGGCAATTCAATGAGCAGTTCTTC.